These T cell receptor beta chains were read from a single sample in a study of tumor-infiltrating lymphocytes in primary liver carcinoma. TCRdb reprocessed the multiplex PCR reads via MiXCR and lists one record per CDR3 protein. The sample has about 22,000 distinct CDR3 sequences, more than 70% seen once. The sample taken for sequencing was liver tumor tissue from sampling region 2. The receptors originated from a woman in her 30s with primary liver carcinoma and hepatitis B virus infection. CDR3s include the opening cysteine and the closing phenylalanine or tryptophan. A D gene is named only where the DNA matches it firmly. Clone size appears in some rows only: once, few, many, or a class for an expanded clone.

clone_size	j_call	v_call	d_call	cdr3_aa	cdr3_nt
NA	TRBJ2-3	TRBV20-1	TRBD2	CSASDPSGRGSDMQYF	TGCAGTGCATCGGACCCTAGCGGGAGGGGGTCAGATATGCAGTATTTT
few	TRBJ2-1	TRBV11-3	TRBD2	CAGSRLAGGYEQFF	TGTGCCGGCAGCCGATTAGCGGGGGGGTATGAGCAGTTCTTC
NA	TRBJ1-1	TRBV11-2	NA	CTSGLIRGRFNEAFF	TGTACCAGCGGCTTAATAAGAGGGAGGTTTAATGAAGCTTTCTTT
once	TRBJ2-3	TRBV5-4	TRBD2	CASSNLAASGSWTYTQYF	TGTGCCAGCAGTAACCTGGCGGCTAGCGGGAGTTGGACATATACGCAGTATTTT
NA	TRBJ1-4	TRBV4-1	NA	CASSLTWAGCAFEKLFF	TGCGCCAGCAGCCTAACCTGGGCAGGGTGCGCCTTTGAAAAACTGTTTTTT
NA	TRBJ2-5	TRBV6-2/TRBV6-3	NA	CANSYSTHLTQYF	TGTGCCAACAGTTACTCGACTCACCTGACCCAATACTTC
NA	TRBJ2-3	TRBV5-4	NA	CASSQPGMEANTQYF	TGTGCCAGCAGCCAGCCCGGGATGGAGGCGAATACGCAGTATTTT
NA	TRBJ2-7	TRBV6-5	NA	CASGYRYEQYF	TGCGCCAGCGGTTACAGATACGAGCAGTACTTC
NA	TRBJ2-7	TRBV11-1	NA	CASSLGYLRKPYF	TGTGCCAGCAGCTTAGGGTACCTCCGCAAGCCATACTTC
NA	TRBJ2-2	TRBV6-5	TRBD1	CASNPGTGFTGELFF	TGTGCCAGCAATCCGGGGACAGGGTTTACCGGGGAGCTGTTTTTT
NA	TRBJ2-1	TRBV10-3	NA	CAISESLHYNEQFF	TGTGCCATCAGCGAGTCTCTTCACTACAATGAACAGTTCTTC
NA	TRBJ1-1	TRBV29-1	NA	CGVETESTEAFF	TGCGGCGTCGAGACAGAGAGTACTGAAGCTTTCTTT
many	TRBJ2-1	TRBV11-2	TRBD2	CASSLDRGGGFYNEQFF	TGTGCCAGCAGCTTAGATAGGGGCGGGGGGTTCTACAATGAGCAGTTCTTC
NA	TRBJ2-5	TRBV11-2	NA	CASNFLTTAAETQYF	TGTGCCAGTAACTTTCTGACGACAGCCGCTGAGACCCAGTACTTC
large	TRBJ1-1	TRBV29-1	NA	CSVYHSLNTEAFF	TGCAGCGTTTATCACAGTCTGAACACTGAAGCTTTCTTT
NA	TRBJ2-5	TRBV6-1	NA	CANSVLGDSEETQYF	TGTGCCAACAGTGTACTAGGGGACTCTGAAGAGACCCAGTACTTC
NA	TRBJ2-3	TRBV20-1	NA	CSAHWAPHNTQYF	TGCAGTGCCCACTGGGCGCCACATAATACGCAGTATTTT
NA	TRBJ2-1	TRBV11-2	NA	CPSSLGQGFERFF	TGTCCCAGCAGCTTAGGGCAGGGATTTGAGCGGTTCTTT
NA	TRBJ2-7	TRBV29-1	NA	CNERVAYEQYF	TGCAACGAAAGGGTTGCCTACGAGCAGTACTTC
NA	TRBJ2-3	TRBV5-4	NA	CASNNPAARGSRTDTLYF	TGTGCCAGCAATAACCCGGCGGCTAGAGGGAGTCGGACAGATACGCTGTATTTT
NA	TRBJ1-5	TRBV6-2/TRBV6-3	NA	CASSYGVNQPQHF	TGTGCCAGCAGTTACGGGGTCAATCAGCCCCAGCATTTC
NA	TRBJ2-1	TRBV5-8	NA	CASSCSQNSYNEQFF	TGTGCCAGCAGCTGTAGTCAAAACTCCTACAATGAGCAGTTCTTC
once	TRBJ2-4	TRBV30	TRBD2	CDWSGGVLAKYIQYF	TGTGACTGGAGTGGGGGGGTTCTAGCCAAATATATTCAGTACTTC
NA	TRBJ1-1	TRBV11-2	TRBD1	CASSTRDRERKSWSNTEAFF	TGTGCCAGCAGCACTCGGGACAGGGAGCGCAAGAGCTGGAGTAACACTGAAGCTTTCTTT
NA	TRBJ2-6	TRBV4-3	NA	CASSQESSEIGSGANVLIF	TGCGCCAGCAGTCAAGAGAGTAGCGAGATAGGCTCCGGGGCCAACGTCCTGATTTTC
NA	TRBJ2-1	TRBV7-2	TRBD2	CASSPTSGPLNEQFF	TGTGCCAGCAGCCCGACTAGCGGGCCACTCAATGAGCAGTTCTTC
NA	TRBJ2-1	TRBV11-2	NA	CATSLVIRGEHEQFF	TGTGCCACCAGCTTAGTCATTCGTGGGGAACATGAGCAGTTCTTC
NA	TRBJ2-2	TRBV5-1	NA	CASSLGHRDENTGELFF	TGCGCTAGCAGCTTGGGGCACAGGGACGAGAACACCGGGGAGCTGTTTTTT
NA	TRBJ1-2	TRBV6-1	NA	CASCGRLLVLRSNYGYTF	TGTGCCAGCTGTGGACGGCTCCTAGTCCTTAGATCTAACTATGGCTACACCTTC
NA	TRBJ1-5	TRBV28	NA	CASSMGRQPQHF	TGTGCCAGCAGTATGGGTCGGCAGCCCCAACATTTT
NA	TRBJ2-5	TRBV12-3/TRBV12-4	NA	CARTTYPWSEETQYF	TGTGCCAGGACGACCTACCCCTGGAGCGAAGAGACCCAGTACTTC
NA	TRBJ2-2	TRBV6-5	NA	CASSYLGPVNTGKLFF	TGTGCCAGCAGTTACCTGGGACCCGTGAACACAGGGAAGCTGTTTTTT
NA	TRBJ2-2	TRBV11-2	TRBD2	CASSSPRAGGPNTREQFF	TGTGCTAGCAGCTCACCCCGAGCGGGAGGCCCGAACACCAGGGAGCAGTTTTTT
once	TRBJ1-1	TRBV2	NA	CASSDQGNTGAFF	TGTGCCAGCAGCGACCAGGGCAACACTGGAGCTTTCTTT
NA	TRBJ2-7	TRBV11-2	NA	CTSSLNISPEQYF	TGTACCAGCAGCTTAAACATTTCCCCCGAGCAGTACTTC
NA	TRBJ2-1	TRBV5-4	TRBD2	CASRLGDYNEQSF	TGTGCCAGCCGCCTGGGGGACTACAATGAGCAGTCCTTC
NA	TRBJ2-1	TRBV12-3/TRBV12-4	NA	CVSSLSENSGLEQFF	TGTGTCAGCAGCCTGTCCGAGAATAGCGGACTTGAGCAGTTCTTC
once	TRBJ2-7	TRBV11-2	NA	CAGSFPVWYEQYF	TGTGCCGGCAGCTTTCCGGTGTGGTACGAGCAGTACTTC
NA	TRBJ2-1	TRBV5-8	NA	CDSSYGQGSYNEQFF	TGTGACAGCAGCTATGGTCAAGGCTCCTACAATGAGCAGTTCTTC
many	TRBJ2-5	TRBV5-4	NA	CASSLRGQETQYF	TGTGCCAGCAGCTTGAGGGGGCAAGAGACCCAGTACTTC
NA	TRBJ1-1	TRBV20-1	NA	CSGREDSGPVGAFF	TGCAGTGGTAGAGAGGACAGTGGGCCTGTTGGCGCTTTCTTT
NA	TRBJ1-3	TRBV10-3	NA	CAISKPVSGNTIYF	TGTGCCATCAGTAAGCCTGTTTCTGGAAACACCATATATTTT
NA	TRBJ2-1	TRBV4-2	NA	CANIQVVSVRSSYNEQFF	TGTGCCAACATCCAAGTAGTGAGCGTCCGGAGCTCCTACAATGAGCAGTTCTTC
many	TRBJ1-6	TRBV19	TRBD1	CASSDRVGNSPLHF	TGTGCCAGCTCGGACAGGGTGGGCAATTCACCCCTCCACTTT
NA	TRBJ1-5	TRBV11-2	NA	CVSSLEPSPFQTQHF	TGTGTCAGCAGCTTAGAGCCCTCCCCGTTTCAGACCCAGCATTTC
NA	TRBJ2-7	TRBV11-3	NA	CVSPLTRVEQYF	TGTGTCAGCCCCCTGACACGTGTCGAGCAGTACTTC
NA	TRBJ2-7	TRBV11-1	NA	CTIGLGYLREQYF	TGTACCATTGGCTTAGGATACCTCCGCGAGCAGTACTTC
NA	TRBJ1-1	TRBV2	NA	CASSDQENTGAFF	TGTGCCAGCAGCGACCAGGAGAACACTGGAGCTTTCTTT
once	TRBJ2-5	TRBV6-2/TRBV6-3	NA	CASSCGPAERVQYF	TGTGCCAGCAGTTGCGGCCCGGCCGAGCGAGTCCAGTACTTC
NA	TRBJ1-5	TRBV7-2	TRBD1	CSRRTGVGNQPQHF	TGTTCCAGGAGGACAGGGGTGGGCAATCAGCCCCAGCATTTT
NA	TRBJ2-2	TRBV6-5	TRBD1	CASSEGQTGDLFF	TGTGCCAGCAGTGAGGGACAGACCGGGGACCTGTTTTTT
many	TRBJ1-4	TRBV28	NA	CASSSGTTNEKLFF	TGTGCCAGCAGTTCGGGTACAACTAATGAAAAACTGTTTTTT
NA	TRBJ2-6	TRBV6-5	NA	CASSYSPGTGANVPTF	TGTGCCAGCAGCTACTCCCCGGGAACCGGGGCCAACGTCCCGACTTTC
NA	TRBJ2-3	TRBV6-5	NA	CRSSPRPAYTQYF	TGTCGCAGCAGCCCCCGACCCGCATATACGCAGTATTTT
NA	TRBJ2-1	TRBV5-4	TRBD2	CVSSSTSSSSYYEQFF	TGTGTCAGCAGCTCGACTAGCTCAAGCTCTTACTATGAGCAGTTCTTC
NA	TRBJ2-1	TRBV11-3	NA	CASSFLADISYNKQLF	TGTGCCAGCAGCTTCTTAGCGGATATATCCTACAATAAGCAGCTCTTC
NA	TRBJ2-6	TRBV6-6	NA	CASSYEHSGANVLTF	TGTGCCAGCAGTTACGAACACTCTGGGGCCAACGTCCTGACTTTC